One and the same sample provided the 6 T cell receptor beta chains below, sequenced in a study of T cells after yellow fever vaccination. TCRdb called the 5' RACE reads again in MiXCR, with one record for every CDR3 protein. The data hold about 74,000 distinct CDR3 sequences, with more than 5.5% observed a single time. The source material was CD8+ T cells sorted from PBMCs, sampled roughly 5 days after the first yellow fever vaccination. Receptors were obtained from a man aged 18 to 30 who received the YFV17D yellow fever vaccine.

This clonotype was counted ten times or more. V gene TRBV27 combines with J gene TRBJ1-5, with D hard to call. The CDR3 has 13 residues. V lost 0 bases and J lost 6, with 6 bases in between. CDR1 is MNHEY and CDR2 is SMNVEV in the germline V gene (reference sequence). The CDR3 DNA follows: TGTGCCAGCAGTTTATCAGGTTCTCAGCCCCAGCATTTT. Amino acids: CASSLSGSQPQHF.

Only a few counts were recorded for this clonotype. The genes are TRBV7-2 and TRBJ1-5, with D tentatively TRBD1 (5 bases). The V end was cut by 2 bases, the J end by 7 bases, with 15 bases between. From germline, CDR1 is SGHTA and CDR2 FQGNSA. The CDR3 length is 15 residues. CDR3 bases: TGTGCCAGCAGCTTAATGCAGGGTCTGTTGCAGCCCCAGCATTTT. The encoded protein is CASSLMQGLLQPQHF.

Many counts were recorded for this clonotype. This rearrangement joins TRBV4-1 to TRBJ2-5, with 10 nucleotides matching TRBD2. The V gene end was trimmed by 3 bases and the J gene end by 2 bases; junction bases not matched to a gene: 3. This CDR3 has 15 residues. Germline-derived CDR1 and CDR2 are MGHRA and YSYEKL. The CDR3: CASSHGTSVQETQYF. CDR3 bases: TGCGCCAGCAGCCACGGGACTAGCGTTCAAGAGACCCAGTACTTC.

This clonotype appeared a few times. The chain has TRBV9 and TRBJ2-1; the D is unclear. Trimming removed 3 bases at V and 6 bases at J, with 10 bases between. The CDR3 runs 13 residues. Germline V gene sequence: CDR1 SGDLS, CDR2 YYNGEE. The DNA of the CDR3 is TGTGCCAGCAGCGAAAGATCAGCCAATGAGCAGTTCTTC. As protein: CASSERSANEQFF. The full variable domain, rest sourced from reference TRBV9 and TRBJ2-1, is DSGVTQTPKHLITATGQRVTLRCSPRSGDLSVYWYQQSLDQGLQFLIQYYNGEERAKGNILERFSAQQFPDLHSELNLSSLELGDSALYFCASSERSANEQFFGPGTRLTVL.

This clonotype was seen many times. The V gene is TRBV7-9, the J gene TRBJ1-2, with 7 bases aligning to TRBD1. Germline-derived CDR1 and CDR2 are SEHNR and FQNEAQ (reference sequence). This CDR3 region has 13 residues. With V trimmed by 4 bases and J by 4 bases, 3 bases remained unmatched. CDR3 sequence (DNA): TGTGCCAGCAGCTCGGGACAGCGCTATGGCTACACCTTC. Its protein is CASSSGQRYGYTF.

This clonotype was recorded at least ten times. V gene TRBV4-3 combines with J gene TRBJ2-3, with TRBD2 matching over 9 bases. Losses at the gene ends were 1 base for V and 0 bases for J; bases not matched to a gene: 11. The CDR3 is 19 amino acids. Germline loops: CDR1 LGHNA, CDR2 YSLEER. The CDR3 protein is CASSQVGASGDTSTDTQYF. The DNA of the CDR3 is TGCGCCAGCAGCCAAGTCGGGGCTAGCGGGGACACTAGCACAGATACGCAGTATTTT.